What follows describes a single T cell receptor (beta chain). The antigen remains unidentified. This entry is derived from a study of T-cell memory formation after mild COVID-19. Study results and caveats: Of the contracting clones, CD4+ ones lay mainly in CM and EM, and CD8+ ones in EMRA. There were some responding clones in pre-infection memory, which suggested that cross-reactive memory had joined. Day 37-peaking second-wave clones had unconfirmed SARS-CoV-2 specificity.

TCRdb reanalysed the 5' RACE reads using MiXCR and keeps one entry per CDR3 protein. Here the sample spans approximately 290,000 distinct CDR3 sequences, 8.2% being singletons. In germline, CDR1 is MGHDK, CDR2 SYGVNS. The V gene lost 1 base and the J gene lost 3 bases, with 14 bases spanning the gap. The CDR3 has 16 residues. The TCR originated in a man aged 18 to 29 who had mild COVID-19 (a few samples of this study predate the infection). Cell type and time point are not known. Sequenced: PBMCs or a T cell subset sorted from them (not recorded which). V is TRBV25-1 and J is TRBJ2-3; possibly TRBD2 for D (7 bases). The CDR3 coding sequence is TGTGCCAGCAGTGAATCCGCGGGGGCCGGGACAGATACGCAGTATTTT. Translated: CASSESAGAGTDTQYF.